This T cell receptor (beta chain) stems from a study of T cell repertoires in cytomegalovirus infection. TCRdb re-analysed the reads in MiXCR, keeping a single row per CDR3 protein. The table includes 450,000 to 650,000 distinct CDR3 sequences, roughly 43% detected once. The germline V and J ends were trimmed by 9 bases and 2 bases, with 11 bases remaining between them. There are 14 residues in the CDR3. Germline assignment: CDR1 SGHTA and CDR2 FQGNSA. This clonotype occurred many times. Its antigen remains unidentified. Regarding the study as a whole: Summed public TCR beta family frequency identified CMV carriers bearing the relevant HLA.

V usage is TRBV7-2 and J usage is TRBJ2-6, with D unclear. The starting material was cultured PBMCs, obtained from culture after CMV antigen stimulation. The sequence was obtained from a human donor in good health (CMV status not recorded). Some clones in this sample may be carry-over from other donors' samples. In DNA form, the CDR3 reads TGTGCCAGTCATCTATGGGCTGGGGCCAACGTCCTGACTTTC. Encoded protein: CASHLWAGANVLTF.